This TCR beta chain was identified in a study of blood T cell repertoires in COVID-19 (dated by TCRdb to the early 2020s). About the full investigation: Samples from collaborators originated in the United States, Italy and Spain and spanned both the acute and convalescent phases of COVID-19. Where HLA class I and class II types were available, the types were taken from metadata supplied by the sample provider, not from assay-based typing. A freely available public database, intended as a resource for researchers studying the immune response to SARS-CoV-2, is where the repertoires were released. The prospective study material was composed of cDNA or gDNA derived from T cells, B-cell-depleted T cells, or PBMCs. Deeply sampled blood TCRbeta repertoires from subjects exposed to, actively infected with, or recovered from COVID-19 were included in the dataset. Nearly every sample came with metadata listing a de-identified subject ID, COVID-19 status, age in years and sex. The samples were drawn from the first 160 participants of the ongoing ImmuneRACE study and from over a thousand subjects provided by 6 global collaborators. On the study overall, not on this receptor specifically: How much clinical and demographic metadata was included differed by source and by participant, and the metadata was provided uncurated.

Note on this clone: What antigen it recognizes has not been identified. It has no much larger one-base neighbor in the sample; base qualities were not kept.

TCRbeta CDR3 regions were amplified from genomic DNA by means of the immunoSEQ Assay, a bias-controlled multiplex PCR. The study's processing was this. The number of nucleated cells in each sample was estimated by amplification of reference gene primers within the assay. To quantify the absolute abundance of each unique TCRbeta CDR3 rearrangement, sequence reads were collapsed and filtered. For each sample, productive Simpson clonality was calculated by taking the square root of Simpson's diversity index across productive rearrangements. TCRdb stores this immuneACCESS table with in-frame sequences only. Part of the clones is absent; in the studies checked, under half of the shortfall reflects unresolved V genes, and no reason is known for the rest. Clonal size and the V and J genes are those of that table, whereas D and trimming came from the DNA. Present in this sample are some 180,000 clones, just over 90% of which were seen just once. About 5% of the sample rests with the top ten.

One collaborating source in Seattle enrolled patients while the patients were actively infected and followed the patients over time throughout the course of disease. Each collaborating institution followed its own protocols to collect whole blood in K2EDTA tubes. For TCRbeta analysis, collaborators shipped samples in one of three forms: frozen whole blood, isolated PBMCs, or DNA extracted from either of those sample types. Sequencing was performed on peripheral blood. The sequence derives from a man aged 18 to 30 with COVID-19, enrolled during active disease.

The CDR3 is CATSAGGLDGGNTIYF. The DNA reads as follows: TGTGCCACCAGTGCCGGGGGGCTAGACGGCGGAAACACCATATATTTT. The rearranged chain carries TRBV24-1 and TRBJ1-3; TRBD1 might be the D gene, on 6 matching bases. The trim is 5 bases for V and 4 bases for J, with a gap of 17 bases between the germline ends. The germline V gene sets CDR1 to KGHDR and CDR2 to SFDVKD. Inclusive of the bounding cysteine and phenylalanine, the CDR3 is 16 residues long. Only the CDR3 portion is preserved as DNA: 48 bases, with reading frame beginning at the first base.